This TCR beta chain was sequenced during a study of cytomegalovirus exposure and HLA in healthy donors. Notes on the study in general: A cluster of highly shared sequence variants was likely a sequencing artifact. When presence/absence was analysed, sequencing depth was taken to be roughly uniform across donors.

This clone was observed a handful of times. Its specificity is not known. Germline lookup yields CDR1 LGHNA and CDR2 YSLEER. This CDR3 has 16 residues. The J segment lost 4 bases and the V segment lost 0 bases, leaving 6 bases of the junction unmatched. 13 Jbeta primers and 60 Vbeta primers were used for the PCR. The data were produced by immunoSEQ multiplex PCR, yet TCRdb's version contains in-frame clones alone and is incomplete. The table records approximately 140,000 clones, roughly 83% of them present only once. The sample comprised PBMCs. The chain links TRBV4-3 to TRBJ2-7; 10 positions match TRBD1. The sequence was collected from a girl between 2 and 10 years old in good health and CMV-seronegative. CDR3 DNA: TGCGCCAGCAGCCAAGACTCCGGGGACAGGGGATACGAGCAGTACTTC. The encoded protein is CASSQDSGDRGYEQYF.